What follows describes a single T cell receptor (beta chain). The antigen is undetermined. This CDR3 has 15 residues. Trimming shortened V by 2 bases and J by 3 bases, and 14 bases separated the two germline ends. Germline CDR1 and CDR2: SGHTA and FQGNSA. This sample stems from a study of T cells after yellow fever vaccination. Study-wide results and limits: Detected again after the booster were most primary-vaccination clones, at 95% to 96% CD4 and 88% CD8.

TCRdb ran MiXCR on the 5' RACE reads and lists one entry per CDR3 protein. The sample carries just under 600,000 distinct CDR3 sequences, approximately 13% recorded once. The clonotype was recovered from a man aged 30-40 years who received the YFV17D yellow fever vaccine. The sequences come from PBMCs, collected on the day of the yellow fever booster vaccination. The V call is TRBV7-2, the J call TRBJ2-7, with a weak D call TRBD1 (6 bases). The CDR3 loop reads CASSLSTQGGYEQYF. DNA of the CDR3: TGTGCCAGCAGCTTAAGTACACAGGGTGGCTACGAGCAGTACTTC.